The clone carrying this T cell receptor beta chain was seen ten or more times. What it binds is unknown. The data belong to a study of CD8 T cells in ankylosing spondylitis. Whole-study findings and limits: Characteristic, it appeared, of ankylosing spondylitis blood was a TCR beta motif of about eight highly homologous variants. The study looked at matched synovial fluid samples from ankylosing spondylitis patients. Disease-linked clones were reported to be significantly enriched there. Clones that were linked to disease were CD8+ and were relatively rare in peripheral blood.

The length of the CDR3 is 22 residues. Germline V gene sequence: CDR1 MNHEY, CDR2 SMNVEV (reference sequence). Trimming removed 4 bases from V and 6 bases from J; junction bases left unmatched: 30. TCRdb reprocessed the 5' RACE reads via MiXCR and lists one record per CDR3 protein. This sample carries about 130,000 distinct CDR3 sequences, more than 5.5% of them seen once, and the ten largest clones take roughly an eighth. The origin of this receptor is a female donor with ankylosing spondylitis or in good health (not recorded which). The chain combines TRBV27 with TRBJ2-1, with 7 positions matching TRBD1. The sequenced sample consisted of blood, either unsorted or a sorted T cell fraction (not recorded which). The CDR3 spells CASSSLLRQGMMTVRSANEQFF. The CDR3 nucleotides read TGTGCCAGCAGTTCCCTGCTGAGACAGGGCATGATGACAGTGAGATCGGCCAATGAGCAGTTCTTC.